These 14 T cell receptor beta chains were sequenced from one sample in a study of blood T cell repertoires in COVID-19. Assay used: immunoSEQ multiplex PCR; TCRdb lists only in-frame clones, some missing. Among roughly 160,000 clones listed, roughly 86% were seen once. Specimen: peripheral blood. The receptors were gathered from an older woman who had recovered from COVID-19.

CDR3 sequence: CASSSLGPGTAVISNQPQHF. The CDR3 coding sequence is TGTGCCAGCAGTTCCCTGGGTCCCGGGACAGCCGTCATTAGCAATCAGCCCCAGCATTTT. The chain is built from TRBV28 and TRBJ1-5; 7 nucleotides agree with TRBD1. The germline V gene has CDR1 MDHEN and CDR2 SYDVKM. The CDR3 contains 20 residues. J gave up 0 bases and V 4 bases, and 18 bases lay outside the gene matches.

The chain employs TRBV18 and TRBJ2-5; D is possibly TRBD2 (6 bases). The CDR3 length is 13 residues. The germline gives CDR1 KGHSH, CDR2 LQKENI. V was pared by 3 bases and J by 4 bases, with 9 bases between. The CDR3, as DNA: TGTGCCAGCTCACCTGTGGAGGGAGAGACCCAGTACTTC. Protein: CASSPVEGETQYF.

The gene calls are TRBV6-5 and TRBJ1-1; tentative D call: TRBD1 (5 bases). Trimming removed 0 bases at V and 0 bases at J, with 8 bases between. Per germline, CDR1 MNHEY and CDR2 SVGAGI. CDR3 size: 15 residues. The CDR3 region is CASSYSGAMNTEAFF. The CDR3 coding sequence is TGTGCCAGCAGTTACTCAGGGGCAATGAACACTGAAGCTTTCTTT.

V usage is TRBV11-2 and J usage is TRBJ1-5; D gene unclear. The CDR3 covers 13 residues. Trimming removed 2 bases at V and 7 bases at J, with 9 bases between. In germline, CDR1 is SGHAT, CDR2 FQNNGV. CDR3 sequence (DNA): TGTGCCAGCAGCTTATCCCCGTTCCAGCCCCAGCATTTT. Encoded protein: CASSLSPFQPQHF.

This clone showed up just once. This CDR3 is CASTGGVGQYF. DNA of the CDR3: TGTGCCAGCACAGGGGGCGTCGGGCAGTATTTT. The chain uses TRBV2 and TRBJ2-3, with TRBD1 identical over 8 bases. The CDR3 is 11 amino acids. The germline CDR1 and CDR2 sequences are SNHLY and FYNNEI. Germline trimming cut 7 bases from V and 11 bases from J; bases unmatched to any gene: 5.

This clone showed up just once. The chain is built from TRBV10-3 and TRBJ2-7; 7 nucleotides line up with TRBD1. V shed 0 bases, J shed 2 bases, and the junction held 7 bases outside the gene matches. CDR1 is ENHRY, CDR2 SYGVKD, per germline. This CDR3 region has 16 residues. In nucleotides, the CDR3 is TGTGCCATCAGTGAGTCGAACACAGGGGCGGCCTACGAGCAGTACTTC. Encoded protein: CAISESNTGAAYEQYF.

The CDR3 DNA is TGTGCCAGCAGCGCACGCGGGGGGGACTACAATGAGCAGTTCTTC. This codes for CASSARGGDYNEQFF. J is TRBJ2-1 and V is TRBV13, with 9 bases lining up with TRBD2. V was pared by 5 bases and J by 3 bases, with 5 bases of the junction left unmatched. CDR3 length: 15 amino acids. Germline V gene lookup returns CDR1 PRHDT and CDR2 FYEKMQ (reference sequence).

The chain uses TRBV24-1 and TRBJ2-5; 12 positions agree with TRBD1. The trim removed 2 bases at V and 1 base at J, leaving 10 bases unmatched. The CDR3 spans 19 residues. Germline CDR1 KGHDR, CDR2 SFDVKD. The CDR3 DNA reads TGTGCCACCAGTGATTCGGGACAGGGGGCCTACTCCATCCAAGAGACCCAGTACTTC. Translated: CATSDSGQGAYSIQETQYF.

In this sample, this clone turned up once. The chain combines TRBV6-1 with TRBJ2-2; D possibly corresponds to TRBD2 (6 bases). V lost 1 base and J 7 bases, leaving 13 bases between the germline ends. The CDR3 extends over 15 amino acids. Germline V CDR1 and CDR2: MNHNS, SASEGT. The CDR3 spells CASSEGSGFIGELFF. The CDR3 nucleotides are TGTGCCAGCAGTGAAGGAAGCGGGTTCATCGGGGAGCTGTTTTTT.

The genes are TRBV28 and TRBJ1-2, with D uncertain. This CDR3 has 12 residues. Germline-derived CDR1 and CDR2 are MDHEN and SYDVKM. The V gene lost 9 bases and the J gene lost 7 bases, with 15 bases spanning the gap. CDR3 in DNA: TGTGCCAGTGCGACGACGGGAGTTGGCTACACCTTC. As protein: CASATTGVGYTF.

V is TRBV18 and J is TRBJ1-2; 9 nucleotides match TRBD1. The CDR3 has 12 amino acids. V shed 3 bases, J shed 8 bases, and the junction held 1 base outside the gene matches. Germline V gene data show CDR1 as KGHSH and CDR2 as LQKENI. DNA of the CDR3: TGTGCCAGCTCACCCGACAGGGGGGGCTACACCTTC. This translates into CASSPDRGGYTF.

In the case of this clone: The same CDR3 can be traced to other DNA sequences in this sample. The CDR3 reads CASSLGTGNYGYTF. The CDR3 DNA reads as TGCGCCAGCAGCCTGGGGACAGGCAACTATGGCTACACCTTC. V usage is TRBV5-1 and J usage is TRBJ1-2; TRBD1 matches at 8 bases. Germline CDR1 SGHRS, CDR2 YFSETQ. The CDR3 sequence is 14 residues long. V gave up 4 bases and J gave up 2 bases; unmatched junction bases: 4.

In DNA, the CDR3 is TGTGCCAGTAGTATCAGGGGCGGGGGAACCGACAATGAGCAGTTCTTC. It specifies CASSIRGGGTDNEQFF. The chain carries TRBV19 and TRBJ2-1; D may be TRBD2 (7 bases). V lost 3 bases and J 5 bases, leaving 17 bases between the germline ends. There are 16 residues in the CDR3. The V gene's germline CDR1 is LNHDA and CDR2 SQIVND (reference sequence).

Only one count was recorded for this clone. The V and J genes are TRBV5-8 and TRBJ2-3; 8 positions match TRBD2. Germline V CDR1 and CDR2: SGHTS, YDEGEE. Trimming removed 4 bases from V and 3 bases from J; junction bases left unmatched: 10. The CDR3 runs 16 residues. CDR3 sequence reads: CASSPGWGLVTDTQYF. The CDR3 DNA follows: TGTGCCAGCAGCCCGGGGTGGGGACTAGTGACAGATACGCAGTATTTT.